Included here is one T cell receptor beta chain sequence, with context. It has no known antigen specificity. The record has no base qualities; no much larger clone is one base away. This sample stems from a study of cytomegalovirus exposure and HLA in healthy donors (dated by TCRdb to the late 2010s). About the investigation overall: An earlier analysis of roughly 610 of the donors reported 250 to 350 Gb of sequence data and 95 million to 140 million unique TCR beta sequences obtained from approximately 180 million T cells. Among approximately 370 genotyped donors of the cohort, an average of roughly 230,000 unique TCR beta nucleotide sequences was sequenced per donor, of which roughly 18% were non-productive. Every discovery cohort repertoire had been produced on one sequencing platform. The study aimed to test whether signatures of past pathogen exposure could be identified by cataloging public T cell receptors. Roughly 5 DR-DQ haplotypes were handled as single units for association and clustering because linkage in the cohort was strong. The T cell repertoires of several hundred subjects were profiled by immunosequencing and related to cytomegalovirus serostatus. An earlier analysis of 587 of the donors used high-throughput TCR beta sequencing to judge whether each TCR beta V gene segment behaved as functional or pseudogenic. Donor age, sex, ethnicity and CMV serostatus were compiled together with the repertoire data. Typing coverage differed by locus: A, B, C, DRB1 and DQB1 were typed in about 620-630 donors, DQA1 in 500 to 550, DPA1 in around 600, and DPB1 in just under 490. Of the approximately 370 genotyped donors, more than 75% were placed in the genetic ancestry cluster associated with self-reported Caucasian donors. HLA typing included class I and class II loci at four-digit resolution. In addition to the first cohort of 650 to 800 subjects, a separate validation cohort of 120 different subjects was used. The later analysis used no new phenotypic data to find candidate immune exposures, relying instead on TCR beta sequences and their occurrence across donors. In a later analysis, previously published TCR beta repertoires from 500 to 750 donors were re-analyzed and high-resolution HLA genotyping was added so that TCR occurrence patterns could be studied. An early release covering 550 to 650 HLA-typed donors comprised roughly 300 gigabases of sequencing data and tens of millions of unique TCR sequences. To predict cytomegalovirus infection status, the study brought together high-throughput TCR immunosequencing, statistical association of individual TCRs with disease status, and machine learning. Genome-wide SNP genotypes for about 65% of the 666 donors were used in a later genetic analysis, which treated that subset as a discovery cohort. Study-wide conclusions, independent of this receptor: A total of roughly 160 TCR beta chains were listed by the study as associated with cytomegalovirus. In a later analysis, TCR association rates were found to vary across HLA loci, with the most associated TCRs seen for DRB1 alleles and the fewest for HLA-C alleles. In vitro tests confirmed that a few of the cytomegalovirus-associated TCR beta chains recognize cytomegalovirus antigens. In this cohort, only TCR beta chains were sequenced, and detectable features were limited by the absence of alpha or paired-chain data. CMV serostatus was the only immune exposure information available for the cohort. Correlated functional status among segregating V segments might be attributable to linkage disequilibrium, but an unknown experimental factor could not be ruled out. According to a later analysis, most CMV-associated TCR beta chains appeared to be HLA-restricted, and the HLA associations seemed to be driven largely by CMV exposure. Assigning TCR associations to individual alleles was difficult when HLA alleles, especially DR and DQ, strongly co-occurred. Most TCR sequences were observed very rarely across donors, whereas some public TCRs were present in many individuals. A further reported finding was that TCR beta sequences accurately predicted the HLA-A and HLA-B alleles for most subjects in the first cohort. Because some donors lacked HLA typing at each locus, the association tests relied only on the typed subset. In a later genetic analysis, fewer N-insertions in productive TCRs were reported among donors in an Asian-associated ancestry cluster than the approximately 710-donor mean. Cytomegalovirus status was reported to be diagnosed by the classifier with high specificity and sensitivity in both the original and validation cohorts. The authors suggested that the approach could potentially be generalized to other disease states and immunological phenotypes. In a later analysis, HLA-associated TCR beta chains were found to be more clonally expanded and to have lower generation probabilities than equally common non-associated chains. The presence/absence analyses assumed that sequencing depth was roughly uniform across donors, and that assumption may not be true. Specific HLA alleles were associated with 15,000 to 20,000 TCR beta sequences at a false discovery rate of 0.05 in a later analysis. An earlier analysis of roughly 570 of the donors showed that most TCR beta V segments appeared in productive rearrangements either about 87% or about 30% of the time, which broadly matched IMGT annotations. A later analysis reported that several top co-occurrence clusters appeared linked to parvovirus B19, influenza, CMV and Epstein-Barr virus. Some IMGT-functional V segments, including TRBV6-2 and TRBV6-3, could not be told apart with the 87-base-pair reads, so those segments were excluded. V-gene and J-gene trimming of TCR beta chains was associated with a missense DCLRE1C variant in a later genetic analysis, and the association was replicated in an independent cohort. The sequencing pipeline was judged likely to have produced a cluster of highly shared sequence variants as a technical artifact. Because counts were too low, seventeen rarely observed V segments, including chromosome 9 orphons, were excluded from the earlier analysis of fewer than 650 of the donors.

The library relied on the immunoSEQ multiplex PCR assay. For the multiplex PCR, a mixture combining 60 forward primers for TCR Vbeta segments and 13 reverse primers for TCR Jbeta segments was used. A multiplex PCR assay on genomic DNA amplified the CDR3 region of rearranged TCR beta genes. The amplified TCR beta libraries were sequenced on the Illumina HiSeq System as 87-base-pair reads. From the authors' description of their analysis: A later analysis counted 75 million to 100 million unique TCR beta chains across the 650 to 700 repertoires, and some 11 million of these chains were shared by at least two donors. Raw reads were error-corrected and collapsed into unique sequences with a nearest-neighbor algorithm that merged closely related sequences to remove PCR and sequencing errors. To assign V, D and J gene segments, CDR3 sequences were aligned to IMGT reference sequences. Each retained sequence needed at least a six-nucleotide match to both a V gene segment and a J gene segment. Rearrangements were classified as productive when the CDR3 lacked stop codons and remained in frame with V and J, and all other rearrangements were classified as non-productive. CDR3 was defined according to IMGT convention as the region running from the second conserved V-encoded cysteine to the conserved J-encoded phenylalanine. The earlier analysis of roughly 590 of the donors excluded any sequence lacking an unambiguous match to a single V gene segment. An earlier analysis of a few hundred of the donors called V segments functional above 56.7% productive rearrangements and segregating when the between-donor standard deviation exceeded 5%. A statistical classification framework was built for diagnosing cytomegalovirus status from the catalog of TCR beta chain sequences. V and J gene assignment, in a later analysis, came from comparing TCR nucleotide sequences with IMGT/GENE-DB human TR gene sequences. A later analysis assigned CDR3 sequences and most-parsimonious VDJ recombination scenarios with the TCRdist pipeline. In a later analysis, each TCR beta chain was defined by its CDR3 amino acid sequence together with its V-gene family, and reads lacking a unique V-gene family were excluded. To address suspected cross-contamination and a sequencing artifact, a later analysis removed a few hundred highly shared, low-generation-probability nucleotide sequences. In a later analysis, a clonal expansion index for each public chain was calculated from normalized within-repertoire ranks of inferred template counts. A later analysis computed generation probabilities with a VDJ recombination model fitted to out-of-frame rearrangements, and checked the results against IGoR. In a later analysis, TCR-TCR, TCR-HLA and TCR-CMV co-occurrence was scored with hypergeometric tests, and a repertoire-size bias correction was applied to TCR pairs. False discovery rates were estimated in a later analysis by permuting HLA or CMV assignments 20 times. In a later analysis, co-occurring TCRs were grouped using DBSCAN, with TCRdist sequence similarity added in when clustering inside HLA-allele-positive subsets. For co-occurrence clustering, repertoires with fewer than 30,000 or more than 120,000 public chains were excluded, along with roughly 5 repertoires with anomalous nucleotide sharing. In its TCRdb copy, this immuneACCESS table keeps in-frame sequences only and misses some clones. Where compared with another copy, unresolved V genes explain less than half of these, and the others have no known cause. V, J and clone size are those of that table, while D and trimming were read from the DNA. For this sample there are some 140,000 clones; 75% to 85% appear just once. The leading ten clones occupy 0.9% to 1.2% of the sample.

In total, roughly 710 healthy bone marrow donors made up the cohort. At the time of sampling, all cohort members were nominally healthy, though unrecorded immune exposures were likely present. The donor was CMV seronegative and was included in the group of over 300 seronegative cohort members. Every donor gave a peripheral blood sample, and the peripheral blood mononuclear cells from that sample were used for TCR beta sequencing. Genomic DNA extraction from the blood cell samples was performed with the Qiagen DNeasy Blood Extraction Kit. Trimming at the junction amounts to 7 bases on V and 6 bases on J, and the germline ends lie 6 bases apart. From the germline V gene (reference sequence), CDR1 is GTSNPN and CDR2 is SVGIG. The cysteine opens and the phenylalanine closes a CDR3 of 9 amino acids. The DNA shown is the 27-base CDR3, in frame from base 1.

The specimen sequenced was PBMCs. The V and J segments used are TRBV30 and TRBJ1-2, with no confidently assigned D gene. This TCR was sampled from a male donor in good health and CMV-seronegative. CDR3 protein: CASGHGYTF. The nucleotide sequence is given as TGTGCCTCTGGGCATGGCTACACCTTC.